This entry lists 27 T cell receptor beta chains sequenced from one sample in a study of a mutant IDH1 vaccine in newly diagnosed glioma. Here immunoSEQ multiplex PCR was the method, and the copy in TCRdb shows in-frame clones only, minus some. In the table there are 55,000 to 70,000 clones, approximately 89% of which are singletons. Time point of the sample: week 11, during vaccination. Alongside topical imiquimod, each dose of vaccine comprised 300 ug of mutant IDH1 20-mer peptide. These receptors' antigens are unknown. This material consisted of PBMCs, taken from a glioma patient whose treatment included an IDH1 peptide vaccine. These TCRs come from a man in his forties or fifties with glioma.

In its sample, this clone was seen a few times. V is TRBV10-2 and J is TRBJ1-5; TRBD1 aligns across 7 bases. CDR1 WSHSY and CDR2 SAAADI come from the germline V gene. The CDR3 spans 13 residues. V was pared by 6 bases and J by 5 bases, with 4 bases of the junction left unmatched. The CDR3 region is CASRGDRHQPQHF. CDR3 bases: TGCGCCAGCAGGGGGGACAGACATCAGCCCCAGCATTTT.

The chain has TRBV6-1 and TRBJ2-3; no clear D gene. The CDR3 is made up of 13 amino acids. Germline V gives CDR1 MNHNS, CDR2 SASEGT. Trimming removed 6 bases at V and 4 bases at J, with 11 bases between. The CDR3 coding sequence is TGTGCCAGCAGCACGTTCGCGGCAGATACGCAGTATTTT. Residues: CASSTFAADTQYF.

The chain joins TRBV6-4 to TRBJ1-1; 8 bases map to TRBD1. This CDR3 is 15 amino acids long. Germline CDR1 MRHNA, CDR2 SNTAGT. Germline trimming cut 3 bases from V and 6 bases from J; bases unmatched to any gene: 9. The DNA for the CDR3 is TGTGCCAGCAGTGAAGACGCAGGGGGCCGGGCTGAAGCTTTCTTT. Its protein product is CASSEDAGGRAEAFF.

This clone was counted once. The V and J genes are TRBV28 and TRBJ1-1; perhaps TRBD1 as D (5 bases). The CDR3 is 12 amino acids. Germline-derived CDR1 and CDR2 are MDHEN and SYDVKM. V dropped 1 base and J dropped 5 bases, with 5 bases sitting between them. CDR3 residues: CASSLSGTEAFF. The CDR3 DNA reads TGTGCCAGCAGTTTATCAGGGACTGAAGCTTTCTTT.

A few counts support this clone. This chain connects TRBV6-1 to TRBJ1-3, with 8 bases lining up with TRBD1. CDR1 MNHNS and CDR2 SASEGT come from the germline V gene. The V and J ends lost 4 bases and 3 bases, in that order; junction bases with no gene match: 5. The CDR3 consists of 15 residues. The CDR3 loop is CASSGTGTGGNTIYF. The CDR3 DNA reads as TGTGCCAGCAGTGGGACCGGGACAGGTGGAAACACCATATATTTT.

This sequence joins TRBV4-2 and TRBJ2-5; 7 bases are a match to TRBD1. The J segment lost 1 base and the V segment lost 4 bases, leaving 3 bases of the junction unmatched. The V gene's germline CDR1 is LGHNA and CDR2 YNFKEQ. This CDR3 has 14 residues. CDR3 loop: CASSPRDSQETQYF. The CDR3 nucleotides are TGTGCCAGCAGCCCTAGGGACAGCCAAGAGACCCAGTACTTC.

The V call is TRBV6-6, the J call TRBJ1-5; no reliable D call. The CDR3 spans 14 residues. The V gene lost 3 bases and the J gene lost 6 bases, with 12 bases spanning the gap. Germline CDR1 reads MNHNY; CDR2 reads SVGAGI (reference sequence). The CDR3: CASSYPGVGQPQHF. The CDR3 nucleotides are TGTGCCAGCAGTTATCCCGGGGTAGGTCAGCCCCAGCATTTT.

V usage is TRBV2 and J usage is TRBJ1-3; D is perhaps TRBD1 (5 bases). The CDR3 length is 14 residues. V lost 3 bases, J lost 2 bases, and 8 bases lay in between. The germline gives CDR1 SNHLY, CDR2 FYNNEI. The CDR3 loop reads CASSDGGAGNTIYF. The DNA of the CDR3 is TGTGCCAGCAGTGACGGAGGGGCTGGAAACACCATATATTTT. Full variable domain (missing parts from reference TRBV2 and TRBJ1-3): EPEVTQTPSHQVTQMGQEVILRCVPISNHLYFYWYRQILGQKVEFLVSFYNNEISEKSEIFDDQFSVERPDGSNFTLKIRSTKLEDSAMYFCASSDGGAGNTIYFGEGSWLTVV.

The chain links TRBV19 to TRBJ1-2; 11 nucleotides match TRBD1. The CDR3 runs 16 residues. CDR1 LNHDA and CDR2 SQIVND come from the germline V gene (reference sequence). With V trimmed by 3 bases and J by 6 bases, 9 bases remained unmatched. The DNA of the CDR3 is TGTGCCAGTAGTATGTTACCGGACAGGGGGCGCGATGGCTACACCTTC. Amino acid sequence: CASSMLPDRGRDGYTF.

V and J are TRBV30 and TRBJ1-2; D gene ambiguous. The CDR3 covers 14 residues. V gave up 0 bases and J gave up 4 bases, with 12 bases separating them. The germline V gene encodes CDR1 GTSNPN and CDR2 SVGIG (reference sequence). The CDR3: CAWSVGGEGYGYTF. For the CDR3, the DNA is TGTGCCTGGAGTGTAGGTGGGGAAGGCTATGGCTACACCTTC.

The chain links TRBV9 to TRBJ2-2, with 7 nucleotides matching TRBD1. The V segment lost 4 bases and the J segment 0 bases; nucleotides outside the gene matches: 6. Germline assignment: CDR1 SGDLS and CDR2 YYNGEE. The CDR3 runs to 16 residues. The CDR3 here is CASSRPGQSNTGELFF. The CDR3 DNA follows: TGTGCCAGCAGCCGTCCGGGACAGTCGAACACCGGGGAGCTGTTTTTT. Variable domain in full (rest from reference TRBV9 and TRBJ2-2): DSGVTQTPKHLITATGQRVTLRCSPRSGDLSVYWYQQSLDQGLQFLIQYYNGEERAKGNILERFSAQQFPDLHSELNLSSLELGDSALYFCASSRPGQSNTGELFFGEGSRLTVL.

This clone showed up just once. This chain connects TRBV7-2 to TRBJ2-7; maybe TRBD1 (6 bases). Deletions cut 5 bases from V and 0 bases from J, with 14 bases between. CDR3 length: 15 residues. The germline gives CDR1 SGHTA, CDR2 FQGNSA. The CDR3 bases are TGTGCCAGCAGCGCCCGGGACAAGAGCTCCTACGAGCAGTACTTC. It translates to CASSARDKSSYEQYF.

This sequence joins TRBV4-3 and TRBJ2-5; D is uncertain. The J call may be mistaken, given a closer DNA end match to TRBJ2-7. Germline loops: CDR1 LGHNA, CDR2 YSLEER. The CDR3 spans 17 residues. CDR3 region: CASSQALTWAQWDEQYF. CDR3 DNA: TGCGCCAGCAGCCAAGCCCTTACCTGGGCCCAGTGGGACGAGCAGTACTTC.

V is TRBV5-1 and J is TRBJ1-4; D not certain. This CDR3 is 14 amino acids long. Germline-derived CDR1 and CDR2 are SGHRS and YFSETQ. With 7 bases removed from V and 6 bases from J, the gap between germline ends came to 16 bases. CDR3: CASQRYGEDEKLFF. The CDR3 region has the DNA TGCGCCAGCCAGAGGTACGGGGAGGATGAAAAACTGTTTTTT. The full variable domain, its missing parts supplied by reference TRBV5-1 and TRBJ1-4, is KAGVTQTPRYLIKTRGQQVTLSCSPISGHRSVSWYQQTPGQGLQFLFEYFSETQRNKGNFPGRFSGRQFSNSRSEMNVSTLELGDSALYLCASQRYGEDEKLFFGSGTQLSVL.

CDR3: CASSLAGQGRGAFF. For the CDR3, the DNA is TGTGCCAGCAGCTTAGCGGGGCAGGGGAGGGGAGCTTTCTTT. V is TRBV11-2 and J is TRBJ1-1; D might be TRBD1 (6 bases). This CDR3 comprises 14 residues. Trimming left V 1 base short and J 10 bases short, with 16 bases between. Germline loops: CDR1 SGHAT, CDR2 FQNNGV.

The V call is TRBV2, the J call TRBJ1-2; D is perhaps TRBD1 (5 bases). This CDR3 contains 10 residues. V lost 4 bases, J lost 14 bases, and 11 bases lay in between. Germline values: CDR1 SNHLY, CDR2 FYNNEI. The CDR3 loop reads CASSGGTWTF. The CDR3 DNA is TGTGCCAGCAGTGGTGGGACTTGGACCTTC.

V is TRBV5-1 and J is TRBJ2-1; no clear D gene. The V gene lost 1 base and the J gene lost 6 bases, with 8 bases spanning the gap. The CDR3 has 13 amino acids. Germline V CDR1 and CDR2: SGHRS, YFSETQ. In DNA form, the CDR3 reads TGCGCCAGCAGCTTGAGCAGCCTCAATGAGCAGTTCTTC. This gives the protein CASSLSSLNEQFF.

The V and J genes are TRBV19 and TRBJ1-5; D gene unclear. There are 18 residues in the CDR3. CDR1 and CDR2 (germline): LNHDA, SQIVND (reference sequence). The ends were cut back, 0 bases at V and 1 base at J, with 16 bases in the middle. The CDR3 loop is CASSIDFRDGMSNQPQHF. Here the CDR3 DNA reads TGTGCCAGTAGTATAGATTTCCGAGACGGGATGAGCAATCAGCCCCAGCATTTT.

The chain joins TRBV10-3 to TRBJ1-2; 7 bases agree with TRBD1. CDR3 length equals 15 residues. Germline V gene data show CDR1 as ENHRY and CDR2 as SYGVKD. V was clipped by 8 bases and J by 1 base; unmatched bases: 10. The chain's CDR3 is CAIGDRQSFNYGYTF. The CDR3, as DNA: TGTGCCATCGGGGACAGACAGTCTTTTAACTATGGCTACACCTTC.

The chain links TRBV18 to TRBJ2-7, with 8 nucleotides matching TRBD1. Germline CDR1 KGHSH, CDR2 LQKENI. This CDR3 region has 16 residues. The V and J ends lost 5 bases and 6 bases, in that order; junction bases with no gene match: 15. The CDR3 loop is CASSVPGQVLVCEQYV. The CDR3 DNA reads TGTGCCAGCTCAGTACCGGGACAGGTCCTTGTCTGCGAGCAGTACGTC.

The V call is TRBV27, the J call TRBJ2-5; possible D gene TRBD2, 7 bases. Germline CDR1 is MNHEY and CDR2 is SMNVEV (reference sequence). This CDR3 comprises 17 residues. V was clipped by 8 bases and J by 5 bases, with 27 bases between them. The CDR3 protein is CASPRRPPRGAGETQYF. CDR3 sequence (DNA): TGTGCCAGCCCTCGTAGGCCACCCCGGGGGGCGGGGGAGACCCAGTACTTC.

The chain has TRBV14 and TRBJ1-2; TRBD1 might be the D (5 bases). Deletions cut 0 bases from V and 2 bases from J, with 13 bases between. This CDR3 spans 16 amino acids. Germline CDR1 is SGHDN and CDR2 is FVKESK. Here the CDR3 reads CASSQDRRGGNYGYTF. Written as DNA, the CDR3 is TGTGCCAGCAGCCAAGATCGGCGGGGCGGGAACTATGGCTACACCTTC.

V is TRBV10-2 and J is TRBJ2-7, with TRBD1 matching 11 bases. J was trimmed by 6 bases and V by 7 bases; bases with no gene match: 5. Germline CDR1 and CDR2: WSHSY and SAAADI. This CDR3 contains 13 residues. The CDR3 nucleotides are TGCGCCAGCACTCGGGACAGGGGGGCCGAGCAGTACTTC. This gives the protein CASTRDRGAEQYF.

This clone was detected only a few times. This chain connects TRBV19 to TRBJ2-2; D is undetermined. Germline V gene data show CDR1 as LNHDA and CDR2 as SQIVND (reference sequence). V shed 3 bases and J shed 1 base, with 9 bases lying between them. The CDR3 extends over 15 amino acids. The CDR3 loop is CASSISVENTGELFF. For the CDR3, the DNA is TGTGCCAGTAGTATCAGCGTAGAGAACACCGGGGAGCTGTTTTTT.

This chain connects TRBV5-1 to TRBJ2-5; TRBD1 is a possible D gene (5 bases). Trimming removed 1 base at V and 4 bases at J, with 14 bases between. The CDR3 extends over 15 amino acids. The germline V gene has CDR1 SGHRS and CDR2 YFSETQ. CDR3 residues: CASSLWAPQGETQYF. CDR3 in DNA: TGCGCCAGCAGCTTGTGGGCCCCCCAGGGAGAGACCCAGTACTTC.

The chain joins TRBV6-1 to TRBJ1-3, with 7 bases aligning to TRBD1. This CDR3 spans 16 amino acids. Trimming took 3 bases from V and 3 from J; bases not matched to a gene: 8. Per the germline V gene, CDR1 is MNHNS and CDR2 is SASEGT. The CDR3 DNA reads TGTGCCAGCAGTGAGACGACAGGGTTTGTTGGAAACACCATATATTTT. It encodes CASSETTGFVGNTIYF.

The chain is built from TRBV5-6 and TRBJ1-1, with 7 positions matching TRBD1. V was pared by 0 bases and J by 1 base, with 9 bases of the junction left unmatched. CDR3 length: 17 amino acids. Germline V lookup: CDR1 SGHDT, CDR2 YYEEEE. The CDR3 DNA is TGTGCCAGCAGCTTGGAAGGGGGCTATTGGGCGAACACTGAAGCTTTCTTT. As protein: CASSLEGGYWANTEAFF.